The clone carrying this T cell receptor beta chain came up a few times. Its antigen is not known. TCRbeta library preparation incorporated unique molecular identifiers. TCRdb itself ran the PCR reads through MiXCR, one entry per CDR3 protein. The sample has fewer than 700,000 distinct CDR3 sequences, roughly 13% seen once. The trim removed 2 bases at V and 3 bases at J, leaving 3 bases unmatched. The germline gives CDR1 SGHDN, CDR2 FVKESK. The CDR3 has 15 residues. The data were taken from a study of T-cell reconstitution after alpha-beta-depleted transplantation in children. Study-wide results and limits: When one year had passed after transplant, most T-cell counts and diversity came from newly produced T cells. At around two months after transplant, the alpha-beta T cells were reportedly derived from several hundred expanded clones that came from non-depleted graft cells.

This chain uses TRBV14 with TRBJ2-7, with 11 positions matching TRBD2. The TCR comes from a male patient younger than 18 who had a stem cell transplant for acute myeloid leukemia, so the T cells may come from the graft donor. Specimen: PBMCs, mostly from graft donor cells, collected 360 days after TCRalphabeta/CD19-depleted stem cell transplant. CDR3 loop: CASSQSLAGGYEQYF. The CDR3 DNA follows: TGTGCCAGCAGCCAAAGCCTAGCGGGAGGCTACGAGCAGTACTTC.